This TCR beta chain appears in the sequencing data of a study of early T cells in non-severe SARS-CoV-2 infection. The V end was cut by 2 bases, the J end by 2 bases, with 13 bases between. Germline loops: CDR1 SGHVS, CDR2 FNYEAQ. There are 15 residues in the CDR3. This clonotype was detected ten times or more. What it recognizes is unknown. Study conclusions and caveats: VDJdb matching, biased toward anti-spike CD8 responses, missed private and CD4 specificities.

Researchers attached unique molecular identifiers to individual cDNA molecules. One entry per CDR3 protein results from TCRdb running MiXCR on the 5' RACE reads. The sample consists of 34,000 or so distinct CDR3 sequences, about 10% of them appearing once. The sequenced sample was whole blood. This clonotype was obtained from an adult who was a healthcare worker with PCR-confirmed SARS-CoV-2 infection or an uninfected control (not recorded which). The rearrangement uses TRBV7-6 and TRBJ2-7; D may be TRBD1 (5 bases). The DNA for the CDR3 is TGTGCCAGCAGCTTAAGGGGCAGGCGAACCTACGAGCAGTACTTC. It encodes CASSLRGRRTYEQYF. Full variable domain (outside the CDR3, taken from reference TRBV7-6 and TRBJ2-7): GAGVSQSPRYKVTKRGQDVALRCDPISGHVSLYWYRQALGQGPEFLTYFNYEAQQDKSGLPNDRFSAERPEGSISTLTIQRTEQRDSAMYRCASSLRGRRTYEQYFGPGTRLTVT.